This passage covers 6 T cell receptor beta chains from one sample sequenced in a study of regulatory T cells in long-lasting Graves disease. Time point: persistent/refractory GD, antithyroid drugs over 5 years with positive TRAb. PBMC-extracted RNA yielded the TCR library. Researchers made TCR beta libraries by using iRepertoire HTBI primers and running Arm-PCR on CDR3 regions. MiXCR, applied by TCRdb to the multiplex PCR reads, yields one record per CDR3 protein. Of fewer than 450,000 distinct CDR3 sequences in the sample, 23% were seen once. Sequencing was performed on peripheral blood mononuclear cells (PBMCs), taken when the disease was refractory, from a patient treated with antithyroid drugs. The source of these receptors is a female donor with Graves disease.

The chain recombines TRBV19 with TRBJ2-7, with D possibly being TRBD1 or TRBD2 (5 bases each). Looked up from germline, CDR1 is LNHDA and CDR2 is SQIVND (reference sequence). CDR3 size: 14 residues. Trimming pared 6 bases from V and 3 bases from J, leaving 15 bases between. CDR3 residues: CASSLRDANYEQYF. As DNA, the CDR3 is TGTGCCAGTAGCCTCCGGGACGCAAACTACGAGCAGTACTTC.

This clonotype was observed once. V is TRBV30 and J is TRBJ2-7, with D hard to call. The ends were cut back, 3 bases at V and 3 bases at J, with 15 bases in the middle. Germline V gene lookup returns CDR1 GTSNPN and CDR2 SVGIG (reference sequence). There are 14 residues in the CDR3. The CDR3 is CAWSGRRDFYEQYF. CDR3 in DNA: TGTGCCTGGAGCGGACGGAGAGACTTCTACGAGCAGTACTTC.

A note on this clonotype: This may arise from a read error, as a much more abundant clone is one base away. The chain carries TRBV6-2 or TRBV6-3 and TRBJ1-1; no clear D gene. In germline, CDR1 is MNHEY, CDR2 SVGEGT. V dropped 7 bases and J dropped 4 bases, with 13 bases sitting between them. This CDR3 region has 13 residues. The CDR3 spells CASTVGRSTEAFF. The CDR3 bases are TGTGCCAGCACCGTCGGACGGTCCACTGAAGCTTTCTTT.

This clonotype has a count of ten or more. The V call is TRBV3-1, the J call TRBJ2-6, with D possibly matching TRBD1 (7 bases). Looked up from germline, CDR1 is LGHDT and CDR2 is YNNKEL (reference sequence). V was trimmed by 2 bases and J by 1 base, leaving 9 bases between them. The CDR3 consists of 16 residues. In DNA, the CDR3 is TGTGCCAGCAGCCAACCAGGGGGGTCTGGGGCCAACGTCCTGACTTTC. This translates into CASSQPGGSGANVLTF.

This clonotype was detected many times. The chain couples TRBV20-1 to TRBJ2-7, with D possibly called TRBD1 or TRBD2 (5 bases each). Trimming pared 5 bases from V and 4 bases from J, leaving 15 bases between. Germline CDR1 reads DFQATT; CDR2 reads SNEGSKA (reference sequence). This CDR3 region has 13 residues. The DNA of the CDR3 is TGCAGTGCTGAGCCCGGGACGGATTACGAGCAGTACTTC. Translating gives CSAEPGTDYEQYF.

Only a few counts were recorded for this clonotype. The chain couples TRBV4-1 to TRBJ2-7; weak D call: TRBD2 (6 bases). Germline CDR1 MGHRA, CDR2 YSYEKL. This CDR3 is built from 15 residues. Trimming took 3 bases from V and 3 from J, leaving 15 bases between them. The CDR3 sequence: CASSHRRGSDYEQYF. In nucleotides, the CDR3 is TGCGCCAGCAGCCACCGGCGGGGTTCCGACTACGAGCAGTACTTC.